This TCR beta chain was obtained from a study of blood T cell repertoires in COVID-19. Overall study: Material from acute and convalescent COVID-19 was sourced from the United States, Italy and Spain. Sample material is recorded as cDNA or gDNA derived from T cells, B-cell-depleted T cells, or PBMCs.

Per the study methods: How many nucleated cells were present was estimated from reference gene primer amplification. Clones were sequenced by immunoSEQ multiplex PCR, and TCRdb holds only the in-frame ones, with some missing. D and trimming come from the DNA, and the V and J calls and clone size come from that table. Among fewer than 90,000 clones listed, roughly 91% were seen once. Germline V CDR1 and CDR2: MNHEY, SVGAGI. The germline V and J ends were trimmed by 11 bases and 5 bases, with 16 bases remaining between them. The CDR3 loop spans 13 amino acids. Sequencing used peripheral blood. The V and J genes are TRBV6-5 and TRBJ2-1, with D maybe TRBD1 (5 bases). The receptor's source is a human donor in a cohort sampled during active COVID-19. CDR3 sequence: CACRAGMDNEQFF. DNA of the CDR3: TGTGCCTGTCGGGCAGGGATGGACAATGAGCAGTTCTTC.